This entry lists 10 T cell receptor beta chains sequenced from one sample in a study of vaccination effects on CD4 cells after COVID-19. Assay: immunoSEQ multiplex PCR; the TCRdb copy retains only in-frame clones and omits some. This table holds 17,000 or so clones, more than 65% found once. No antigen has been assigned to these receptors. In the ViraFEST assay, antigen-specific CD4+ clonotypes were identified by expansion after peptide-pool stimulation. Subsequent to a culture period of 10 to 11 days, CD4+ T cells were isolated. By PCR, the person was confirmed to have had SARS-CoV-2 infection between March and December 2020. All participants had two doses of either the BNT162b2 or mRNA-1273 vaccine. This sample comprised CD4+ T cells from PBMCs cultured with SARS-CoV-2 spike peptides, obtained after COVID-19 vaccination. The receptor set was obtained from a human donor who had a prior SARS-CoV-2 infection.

This CDR3 is CASSRTGGFRDEQYF. As DNA, the CDR3 is TGTGCCAGCAGTAGGACAGGGGGCTTTCGCGACGAGCAGTACTTC. V gene TRBV11-1 combines with J gene TRBJ2-7; 11 positions agree with TRBD1. CDR1 and CDR2 from the germline V gene are SGHAT and FQDESV (reference sequence). The CDR3 length is 15 residues. The junction had 9 bases not matched to a gene; V was cut back by 6 bases and J by 5 bases.

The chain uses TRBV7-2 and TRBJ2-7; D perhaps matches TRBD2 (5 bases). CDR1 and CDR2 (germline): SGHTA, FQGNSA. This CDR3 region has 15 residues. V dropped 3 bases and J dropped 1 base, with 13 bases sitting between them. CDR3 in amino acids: CASSLASRRSYEQYF. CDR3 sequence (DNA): TGTGCCAGCAGCTTGGCTAGCCGACGATCCTACGAGCAGTACTTC.

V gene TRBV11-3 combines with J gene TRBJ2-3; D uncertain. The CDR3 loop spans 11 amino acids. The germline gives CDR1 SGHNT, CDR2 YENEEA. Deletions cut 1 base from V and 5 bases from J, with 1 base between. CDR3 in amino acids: CASSLGDTQYF. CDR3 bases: TGTGCCAGCAGCTTAGGAGATACGCAGTATTTT.

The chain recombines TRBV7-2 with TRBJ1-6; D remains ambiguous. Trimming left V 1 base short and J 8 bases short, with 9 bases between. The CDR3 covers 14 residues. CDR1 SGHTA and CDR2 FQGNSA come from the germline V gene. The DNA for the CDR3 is TGTGCCAGCAGCTTAGATCCTGGGTATTCACCCCTCCACTTT. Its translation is CASSLDPGYSPLHF.

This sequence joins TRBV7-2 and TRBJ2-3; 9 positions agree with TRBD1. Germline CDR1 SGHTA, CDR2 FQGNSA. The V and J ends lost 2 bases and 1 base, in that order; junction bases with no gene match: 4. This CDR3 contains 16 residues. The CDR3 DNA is TGTGCCAGCAGCTTAACCGGACAGGGGCGCACAGATACGCAGTATTTT. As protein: CASSLTGQGRTDTQYF.

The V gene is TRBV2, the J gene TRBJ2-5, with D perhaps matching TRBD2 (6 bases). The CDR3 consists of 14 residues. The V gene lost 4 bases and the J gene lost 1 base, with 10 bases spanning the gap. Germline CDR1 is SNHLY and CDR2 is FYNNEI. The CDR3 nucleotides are TGTGCCAGCAGTGCCCAGGGACTCCAAGAGACCCAGTACTTC. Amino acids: CASSAQGLQETQYF. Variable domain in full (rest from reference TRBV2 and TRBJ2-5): EPEVTQTPSHQVTQMGQEVILRCVPISNHLYFYWYRQILGQKVEFLVSFYNNEISEKSEIFDDQFSVERPDGSNFTLKIRSTKLEDSAMYFCASSAQGLQETQYFGPGTRLLVL.

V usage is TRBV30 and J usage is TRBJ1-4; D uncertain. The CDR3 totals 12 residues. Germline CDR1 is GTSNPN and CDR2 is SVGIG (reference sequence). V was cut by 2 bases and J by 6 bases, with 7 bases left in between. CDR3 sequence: CAWSLLDEKLFF. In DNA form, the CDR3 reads TGTGCCTGGAGTCTTTTGGATGAAAAACTGTTTTTT.

The CDR3, as DNA: TGTGCCAGCAATCTTTTCCCCCCGCGGCGCGCGACCGGGGAGCTGTTTTTT. Its protein is CASNLFPPRRATGELFF. This rearrangement joins TRBV27 to TRBJ2-2, with D hard to call. Germline CDR1 MNHEY, CDR2 SMNVEV (reference sequence). Trimming removed 7 bases at V and 5 bases at J, with 23 bases between. This CDR3 has 17 amino acids.

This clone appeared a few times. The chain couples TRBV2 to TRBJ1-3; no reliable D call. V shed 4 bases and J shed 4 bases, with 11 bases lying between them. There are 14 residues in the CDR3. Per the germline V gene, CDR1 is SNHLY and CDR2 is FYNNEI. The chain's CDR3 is CASSAAWAGNTIYF. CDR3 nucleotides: TGTGCCAGCAGTGCAGCCTGGGCCGGAAACACCATATATTTT.

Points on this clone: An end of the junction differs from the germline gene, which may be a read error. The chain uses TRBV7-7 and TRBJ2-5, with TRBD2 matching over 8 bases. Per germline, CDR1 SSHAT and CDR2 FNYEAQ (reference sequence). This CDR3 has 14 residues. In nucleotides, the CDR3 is TGTGCTAGCAGCTTTGCCGGGGGGGCCGGGACCCAGTACTTC. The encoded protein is CASSFAGGAGTQYF.